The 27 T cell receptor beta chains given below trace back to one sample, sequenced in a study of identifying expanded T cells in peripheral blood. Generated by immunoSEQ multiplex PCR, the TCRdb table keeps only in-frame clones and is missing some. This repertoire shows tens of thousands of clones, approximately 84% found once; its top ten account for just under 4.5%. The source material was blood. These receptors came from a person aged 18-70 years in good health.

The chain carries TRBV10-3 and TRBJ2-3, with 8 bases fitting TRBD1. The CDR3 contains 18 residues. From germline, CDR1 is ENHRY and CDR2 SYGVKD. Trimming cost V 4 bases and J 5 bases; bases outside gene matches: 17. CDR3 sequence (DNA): TGTGCCATCAGTGGAATGCGAACCGGGACAGGACAAAAAGATACGCAGTATTTT. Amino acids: CAISGMRTGTGQKDTQYF.

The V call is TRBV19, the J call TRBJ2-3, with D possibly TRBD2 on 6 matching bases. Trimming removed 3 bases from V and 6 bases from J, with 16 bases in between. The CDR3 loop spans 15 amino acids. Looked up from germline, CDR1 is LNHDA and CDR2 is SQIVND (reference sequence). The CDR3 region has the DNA TGTGCCAGTAGTATTTCAGCGGAGGGGATGGATACGCAGTATTTT. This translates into CASSISAEGMDTQYF.

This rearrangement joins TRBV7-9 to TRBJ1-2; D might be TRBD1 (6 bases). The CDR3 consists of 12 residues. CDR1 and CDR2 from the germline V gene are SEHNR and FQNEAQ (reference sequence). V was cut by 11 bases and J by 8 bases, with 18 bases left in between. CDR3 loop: CAATGGAEGYTF. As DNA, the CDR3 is TGTGCCGCCACCGGGGGGGCGGAGGGCTACACCTTC.

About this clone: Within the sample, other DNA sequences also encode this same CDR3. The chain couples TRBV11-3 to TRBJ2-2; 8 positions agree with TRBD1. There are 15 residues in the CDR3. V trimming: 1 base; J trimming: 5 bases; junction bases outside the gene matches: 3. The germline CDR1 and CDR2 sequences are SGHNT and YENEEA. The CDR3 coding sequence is TGTGCCAGCAGCTTAGGTCAGGGGGCTACCGGGGAGCTGTTTTTT. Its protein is CASSLGQGATGELFF.

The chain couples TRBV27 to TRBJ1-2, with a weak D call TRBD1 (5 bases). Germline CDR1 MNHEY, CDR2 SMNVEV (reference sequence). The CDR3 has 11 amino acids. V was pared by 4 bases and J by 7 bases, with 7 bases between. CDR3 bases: TGTGCCAGCAGTTATAGGGGTGGCTACACCTTC. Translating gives CASSYRGGYTF.

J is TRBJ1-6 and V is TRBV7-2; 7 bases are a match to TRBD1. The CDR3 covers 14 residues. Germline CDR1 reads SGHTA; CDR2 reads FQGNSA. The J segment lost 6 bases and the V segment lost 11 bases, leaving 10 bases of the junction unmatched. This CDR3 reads CALRGGNFNSPLHF. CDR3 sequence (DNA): TGTGCCCTAAGAGGGGGCAATTTTAATTCACCCCTCCACTTT.

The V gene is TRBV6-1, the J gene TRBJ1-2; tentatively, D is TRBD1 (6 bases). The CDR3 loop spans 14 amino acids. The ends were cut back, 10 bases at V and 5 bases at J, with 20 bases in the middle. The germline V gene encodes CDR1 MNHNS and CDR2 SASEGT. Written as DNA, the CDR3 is TGTGCCATAAGACAGGACCCCCCTTTGTATGGCTACACCTTC. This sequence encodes CAIRQDPPLYGYTF.

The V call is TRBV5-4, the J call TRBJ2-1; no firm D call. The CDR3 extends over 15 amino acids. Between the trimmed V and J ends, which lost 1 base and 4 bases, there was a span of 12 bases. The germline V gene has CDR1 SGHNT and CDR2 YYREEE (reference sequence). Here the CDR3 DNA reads TGTGCCAGCAGCTTGAGGCAGCTCTTTTACAATGAGCAGTTCTTC. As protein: CASSLRQLFYNEQFF.

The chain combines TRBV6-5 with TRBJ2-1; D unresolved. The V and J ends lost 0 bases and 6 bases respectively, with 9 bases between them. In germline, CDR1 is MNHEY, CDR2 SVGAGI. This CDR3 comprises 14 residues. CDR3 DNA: TGTGCCAGCAGTTACTCCAGGACGATCAATGAGCAGTTCTTC. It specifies CASSYSRTINEQFF.

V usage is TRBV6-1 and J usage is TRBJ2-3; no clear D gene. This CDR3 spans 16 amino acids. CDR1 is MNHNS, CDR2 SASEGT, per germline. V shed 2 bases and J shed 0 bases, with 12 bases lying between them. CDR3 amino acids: CASSEIGFGSTDTQYF. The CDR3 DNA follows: TGTGCCAGCAGTGAAATTGGCTTTGGGAGCACAGATACGCAGTATTTT.

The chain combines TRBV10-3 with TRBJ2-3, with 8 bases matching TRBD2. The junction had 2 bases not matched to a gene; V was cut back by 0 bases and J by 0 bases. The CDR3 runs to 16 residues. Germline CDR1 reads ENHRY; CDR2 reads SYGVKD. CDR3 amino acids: CAISESRGGSTDTQYF. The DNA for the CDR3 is TGTGCCATCAGTGAGTCCCGGGGGGGTAGCACAGATACGCAGTATTTT.

The CDR3 sequence is CASSQVQGERETQYF. CDR3 DNA sequence: TGCGCCAGCAGCCAAGTGCAGGGTGAGCGGGAGACCCAGTACTTC. This chain joins TRBV4-1 and TRBJ2-5; TRBD1 or TRBD2 may be the D gene (5 bases each). V dropped 1 base and J dropped 5 bases, with 14 bases sitting between them. The V gene's germline CDR1 is MGHRA and CDR2 YSYEKL. This CDR3 contains 15 residues.

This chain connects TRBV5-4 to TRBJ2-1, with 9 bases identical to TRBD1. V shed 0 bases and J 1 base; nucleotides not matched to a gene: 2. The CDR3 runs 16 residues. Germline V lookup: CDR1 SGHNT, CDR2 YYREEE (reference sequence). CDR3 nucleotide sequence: TGTGCCAGCAGCTTGGGTGGGACAGGGTCCTACAATGAGCAGTTCTTC. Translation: CASSLGGTGSYNEQFF.

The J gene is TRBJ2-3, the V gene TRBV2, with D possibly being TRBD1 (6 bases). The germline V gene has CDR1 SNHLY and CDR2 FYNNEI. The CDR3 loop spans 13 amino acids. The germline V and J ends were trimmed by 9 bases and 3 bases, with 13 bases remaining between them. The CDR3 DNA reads TGTGCCAGGAAACAACAGGGTACAGATACGCAGTATTTT. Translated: CARKQQGTDTQYF.

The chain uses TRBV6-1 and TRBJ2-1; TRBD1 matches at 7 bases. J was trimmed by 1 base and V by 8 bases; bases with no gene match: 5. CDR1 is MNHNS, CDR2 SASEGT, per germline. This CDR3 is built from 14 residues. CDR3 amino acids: CASGWTGSYNEQFF. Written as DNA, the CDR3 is TGTGCCAGCGGATGGACAGGTTCCTACAATGAGCAGTTCTTC.

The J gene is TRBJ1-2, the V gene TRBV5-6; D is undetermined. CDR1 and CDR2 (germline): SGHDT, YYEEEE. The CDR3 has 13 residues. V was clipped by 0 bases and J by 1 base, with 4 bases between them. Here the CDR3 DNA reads TGTGCCAGCAGCTTGGGACGTAACTATGGCTACACCTTC. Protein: CASSLGRNYGYTF.

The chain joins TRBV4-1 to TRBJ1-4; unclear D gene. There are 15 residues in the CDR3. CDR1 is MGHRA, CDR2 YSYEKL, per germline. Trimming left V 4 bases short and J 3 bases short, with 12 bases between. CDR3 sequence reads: CASSPRVAANEKLFF. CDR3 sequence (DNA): TGCGCCAGCAGCCCTCGGGTTGCGGCTAATGAAAAACTGTTTTTT.

CDR3 in DNA: TGTGCCAGCAGCTCACAGGGGTTCGGGGGCTACACCTTC. Protein product: CASSSQGFGGYTF. The chain recombines TRBV5-4 with TRBJ1-2; 7 bases line up with TRBD1. CDR1 is SGHNT and CDR2 is YYREEE in the germline V gene (reference sequence). The CDR3 totals 13 residues. V lost 3 bases, J lost 8 bases, and 7 bases stayed unmatched.

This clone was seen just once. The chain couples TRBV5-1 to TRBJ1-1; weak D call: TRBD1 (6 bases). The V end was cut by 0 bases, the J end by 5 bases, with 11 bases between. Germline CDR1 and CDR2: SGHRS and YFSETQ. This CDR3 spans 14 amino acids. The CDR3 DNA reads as TGCGCCAGCAGCTTGGACGGGCAGGGGACTGAAGCTTTCTTT. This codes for CASSLDGQGTEAFF.

CDR3 sequence: CASSPSWGRVGKLFF. DNA of the CDR3: TGTGCCAGCAGTCCAAGCTGGGGTCGTGTGGGGAAACTGTTTTTT. This chain links TRBV5-6 with TRBJ1-4; D uncertain. V was trimmed by 5 bases and J by 11 bases, leaving 22 bases between them. The CDR3 is made up of 15 amino acids. The germline CDR1 and CDR2 sequences are SGHDT and YYEEEE.

The CDR3 is CASSQVGGETQYF. The CDR3 bases are TGTGCCAGCAGCCAAGTCGGAGGGGAGACCCAGTACTTC. The J gene is TRBJ2-5, the V gene TRBV14, with a possible D match to TRBD2 (6 bases). Deletions cut 1 base from V and 5 bases from J, with 8 bases between. CDR1 is SGHDN, CDR2 FVKESK, per germline. The CDR3 sequence is 13 residues long.

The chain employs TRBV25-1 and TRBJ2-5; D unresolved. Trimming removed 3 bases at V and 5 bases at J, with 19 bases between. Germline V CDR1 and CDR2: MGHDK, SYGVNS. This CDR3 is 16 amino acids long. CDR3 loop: CASSDVNTASWETQYF. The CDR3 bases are TGTGCCAGCAGTGATGTTAACACAGCGTCTTGGGAGACCCAGTACTTC.

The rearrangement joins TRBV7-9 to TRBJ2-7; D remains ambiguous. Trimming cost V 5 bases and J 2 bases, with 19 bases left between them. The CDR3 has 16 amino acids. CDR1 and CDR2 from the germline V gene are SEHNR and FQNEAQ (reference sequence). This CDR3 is CASSPYVLGEAYEQYF. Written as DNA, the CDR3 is TGTGCCAGCAGCCCATATGTTCTCGGCGAGGCCTACGAGCAGTACTTC.

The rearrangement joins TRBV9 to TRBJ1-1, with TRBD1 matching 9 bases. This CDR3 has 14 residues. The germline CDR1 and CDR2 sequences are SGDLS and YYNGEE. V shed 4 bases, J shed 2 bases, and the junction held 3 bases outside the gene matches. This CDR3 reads CASSRTGVNTEAFF. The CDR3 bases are TGTGCCAGCAGCCGGACAGGGGTCAACACTGAAGCTTTCTTT.

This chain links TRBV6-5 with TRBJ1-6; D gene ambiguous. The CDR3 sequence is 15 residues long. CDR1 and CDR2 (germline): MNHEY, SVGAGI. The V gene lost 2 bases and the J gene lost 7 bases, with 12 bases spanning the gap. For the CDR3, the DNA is TGTGCCAGCAGTTACGACTTGACCCGGAATTCACCCCTCCACTTT. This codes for CASSYDLTRNSPLHF.

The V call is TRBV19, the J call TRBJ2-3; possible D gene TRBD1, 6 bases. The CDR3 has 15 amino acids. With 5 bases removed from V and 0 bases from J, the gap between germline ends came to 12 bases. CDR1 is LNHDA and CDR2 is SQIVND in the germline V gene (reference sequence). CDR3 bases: TGTGCCAGTAGTTCCTCAGGGGCTAGCACAGATACGCAGTATTTT. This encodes CASSSSGASTDTQYF.

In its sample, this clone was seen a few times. CDR3 in amino acids: CASSPPRGTGELFF. The CDR3 DNA reads TGTGCCAGCTCACCACCTCGCGGCACCGGGGAGCTGTTTTTT. This chain uses TRBV18 with TRBJ2-2, with D unclear. Trimming removed 0 bases from V and 4 bases from J, with 6 bases in between. Germline assignment: CDR1 KGHSH and CDR2 LQKENI. This CDR3 comprises 14 residues. The whole variable domain, filled in from reference TRBV18 and TRBJ2-2, reads NAGVMQNPRHLVRRRGQEARLRCSPMKGHSHVYWYRQLPEEGLKFMVYLQKENIIDESGMPKERFSAEFPKEGPSILRIQQVVRGDSAAYFCASSPPRGTGELFFGEGSRLTVL.